The clone carrying this T cell receptor beta chain was detected a few times. Antigen: not known. V dropped 1 base and J dropped 7 bases, with 17 bases sitting between them. Germline V gene data show CDR1 as SGHTA and CDR2 as FQGNSA. This CDR3 has 15 amino acids. These data belong to a study of T cell repertoires in cytomegalovirus infection. Via MiXCR, TCRdb re-called the reads, giving one row per CDR3 protein. The sample consists of roughly 49,000 distinct CDR3 sequences, over 20% of them appearing once. This material consisted of CD8+ T cells from cultured PBMCs, taken from culture after CMV antigen stimulation. The J gene is TRBJ2-7, the V gene TRBV7-2, with a weak D call TRBD2 (5 bases). This sequence originates from a human donor in good health (CMV status not recorded). Some clones in this sample may be carry-over from other donors' samples. The CDR3 nucleotides read TGTGCCAGCAGCTTAGAAGCGGTCCCCTACAATGAGCAGTACTTC. It yields the protein CASSLEAVPYNEQYF. Full variable domain (missing parts from reference TRBV7-2 and TRBJ2-7): GAGVSQSPSNKVTEKGKDVELRCDPISGHTALYWYRQSLGQGLEFLIYFQGNSAPDKSGLPSDRFSAERTGGSVSTLTIQRTQQEDSAVYLCASSLEAVPYNEQYFGPGTRLTVT.